This T cell receptor (beta chain) was recorded in a study of blood T cell repertoires in COVID-19. Turning to the study itself: There were acute and convalescent COVID-19 samples, and they came from the United States, Italy and Spain. In each case, the material was cDNA or gDNA derived from T cells, B-cell-depleted T cells, or PBMCs.

Under the authors' procedure: Cell counts per sample came from amplifying reference gene primers. Generated by immunoSEQ multiplex PCR, the TCRdb table keeps only in-frame clones and is missing some. The V and J calls and the clone size are those of that table, but D and trimming were determined from the DNA. The sample holds about 96,000 clones, about three quarters seen once. The CDR3 runs to 15 residues. The V gene end was trimmed by 4 bases and the J gene end by 10 bases; junction bases not matched to a gene: 8. Germline V gene lookup returns CDR1 SGHVS and CDR2 FQNEAQ. Material for sequencing was peripheral blood. The gene calls are TRBV7-8 and TRBJ1-6, with 9 bases lining up with TRBD1. The source of this sequence is a man in his fifties or sixties who had recovered from COVID-19. This CDR3 is CASSWGTGLRSPLHF. The CDR3 DNA reads as TGTGCCAGCAGCTGGGGGACAGGGTTGAGGTCACCCCTCCACTTT.